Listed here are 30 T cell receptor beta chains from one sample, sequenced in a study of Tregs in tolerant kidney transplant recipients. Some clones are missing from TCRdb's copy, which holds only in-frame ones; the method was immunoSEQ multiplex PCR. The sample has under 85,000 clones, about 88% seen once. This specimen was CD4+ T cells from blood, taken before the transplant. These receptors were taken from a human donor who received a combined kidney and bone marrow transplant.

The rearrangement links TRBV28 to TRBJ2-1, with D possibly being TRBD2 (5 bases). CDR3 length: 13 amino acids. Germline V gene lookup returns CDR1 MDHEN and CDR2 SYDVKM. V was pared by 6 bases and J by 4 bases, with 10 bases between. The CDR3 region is CASSQTSYNEQFF. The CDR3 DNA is TGTGCCAGCAGCCAAACTAGTTACAATGAGCAGTTCTTC.

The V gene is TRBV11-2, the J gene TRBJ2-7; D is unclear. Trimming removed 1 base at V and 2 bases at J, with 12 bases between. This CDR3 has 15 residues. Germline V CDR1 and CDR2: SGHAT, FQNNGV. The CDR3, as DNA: TGTGCCAGCAGCTTAGCCCTGGTCGGAGCCTACGAGCAGTACTTC. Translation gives CASSLALVGAYEQYF.

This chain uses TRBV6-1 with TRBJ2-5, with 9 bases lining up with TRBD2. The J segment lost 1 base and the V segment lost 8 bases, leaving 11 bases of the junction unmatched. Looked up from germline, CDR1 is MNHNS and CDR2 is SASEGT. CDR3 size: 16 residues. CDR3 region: CASGGLVAGVQETQYF. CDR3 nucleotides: TGTGCCAGCGGTGGTTTGGTAGCGGGAGTCCAAGAGACCCAGTACTTC.

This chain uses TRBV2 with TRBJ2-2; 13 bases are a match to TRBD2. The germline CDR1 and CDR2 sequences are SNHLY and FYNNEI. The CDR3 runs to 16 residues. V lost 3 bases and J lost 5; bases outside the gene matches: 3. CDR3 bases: TGTGCCAGCAGTGAGGGACTAGCGGGATATACCGGGGAGCTGTTTTTT. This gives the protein CASSEGLAGYTGELFF.

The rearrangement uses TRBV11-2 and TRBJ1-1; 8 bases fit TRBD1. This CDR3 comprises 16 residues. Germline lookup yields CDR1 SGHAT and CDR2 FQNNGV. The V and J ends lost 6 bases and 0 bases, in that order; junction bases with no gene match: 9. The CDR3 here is CASRTGVLPMNTEAFF. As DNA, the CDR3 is TGTGCCAGCAGGACAGGGGTCCTACCGATGAACACTGAAGCTTTCTTT.

The CDR3 DNA reads as TGTGCCAGCAGCTCGCGACTAGGAGATCCCAATGAAAAACTGTTTTTT. Translating gives CASSSRLGDPNEKLFF. The chain uses TRBV5-8 and TRBJ1-4, with no clear D. Germline CDR1 SGHTS, CDR2 YDEGEE. The CDR3 has 16 amino acids. V gave up 3 bases and J gave up 5 bases, with 17 bases separating them.

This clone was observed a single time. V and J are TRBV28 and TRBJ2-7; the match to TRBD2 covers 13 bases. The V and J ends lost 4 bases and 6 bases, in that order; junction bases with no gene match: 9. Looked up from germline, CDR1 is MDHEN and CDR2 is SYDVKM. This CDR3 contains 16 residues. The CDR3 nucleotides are TGTGCCAGCAGTTCCCCTGGACTAGCGGGAGTCCCCGAGCAGTACTTC. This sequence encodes CASSSPGLAGVPEQYF.

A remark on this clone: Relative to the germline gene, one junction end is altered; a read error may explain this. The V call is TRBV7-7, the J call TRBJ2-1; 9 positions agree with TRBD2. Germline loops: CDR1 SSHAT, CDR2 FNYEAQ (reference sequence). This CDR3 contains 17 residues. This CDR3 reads CASSPMTSGLGSNEQFF. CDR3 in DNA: TGTGCTAGCAGCCCCATGACTAGCGGCTTGGGCTCCAATGAGCAGTTCTTC.

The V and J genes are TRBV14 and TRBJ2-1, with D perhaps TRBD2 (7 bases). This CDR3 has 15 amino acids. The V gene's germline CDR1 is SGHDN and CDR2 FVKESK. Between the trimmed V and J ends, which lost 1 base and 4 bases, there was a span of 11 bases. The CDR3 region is CASSQVAGAYNEQFF. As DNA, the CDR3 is TGTGCCAGCAGCCAAGTGGCGGGGGCTTACAATGAGCAGTTCTTC.

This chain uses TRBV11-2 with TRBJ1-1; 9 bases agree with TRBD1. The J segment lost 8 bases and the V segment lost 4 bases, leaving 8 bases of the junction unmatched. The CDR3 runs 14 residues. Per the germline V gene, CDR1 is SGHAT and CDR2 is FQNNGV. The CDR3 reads CASSSNRGRPEAFF. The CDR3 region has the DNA TGTGCCAGCAGCTCCAACAGGGGGCGACCCGAAGCTTTCTTT.

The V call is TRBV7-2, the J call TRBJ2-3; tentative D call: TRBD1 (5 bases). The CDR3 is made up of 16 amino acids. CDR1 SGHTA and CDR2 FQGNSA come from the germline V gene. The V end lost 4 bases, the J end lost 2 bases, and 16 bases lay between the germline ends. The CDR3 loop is CASSSPKKGPTDTQYF. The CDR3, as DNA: TGTGCCAGCAGCTCACCAAAGAAGGGGCCCACAGATACGCAGTATTTT.

The CDR3 is CASSQDFGLAGGTYEQYF. For the CDR3, the DNA is TGCGCCAGCAGCCAAGATTTTGGGCTAGCGGGAGGTACCTACGAGCAGTACTTC. The rearrangement uses TRBV4-1 and TRBJ2-7, with 11 bases matching TRBD2. The J segment lost 2 bases and the V segment lost 0 bases, leaving 9 bases of the junction unmatched. CDR1 MGHRA and CDR2 YSYEKL come from the germline V gene. This CDR3 spans 18 amino acids.

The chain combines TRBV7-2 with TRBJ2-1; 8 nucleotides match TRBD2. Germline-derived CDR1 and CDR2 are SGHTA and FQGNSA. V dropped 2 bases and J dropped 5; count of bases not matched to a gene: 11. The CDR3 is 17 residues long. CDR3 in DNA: TGTGCCAGCAGCTTATCACGAATGACTAGCGCGCACAATGAGCAGTTCTTC. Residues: CASSLSRMTSAHNEQFF.

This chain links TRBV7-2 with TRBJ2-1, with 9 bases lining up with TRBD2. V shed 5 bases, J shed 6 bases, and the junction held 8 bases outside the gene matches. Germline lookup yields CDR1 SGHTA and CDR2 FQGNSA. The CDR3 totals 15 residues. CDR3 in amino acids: CASSRGTSSFNEQFF. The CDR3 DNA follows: TGTGCCAGCAGCCGCGGGACTAGCTCTTTCAATGAGCAGTTCTTC.

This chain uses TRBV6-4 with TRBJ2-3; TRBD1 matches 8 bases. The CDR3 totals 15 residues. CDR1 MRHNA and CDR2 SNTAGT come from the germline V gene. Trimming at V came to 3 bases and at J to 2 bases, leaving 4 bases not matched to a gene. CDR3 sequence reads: CASSEQGGHTDTQYF. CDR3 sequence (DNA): TGTGCCAGCAGTGAACAGGGGGGCCACACAGATACGCAGTATTTT.

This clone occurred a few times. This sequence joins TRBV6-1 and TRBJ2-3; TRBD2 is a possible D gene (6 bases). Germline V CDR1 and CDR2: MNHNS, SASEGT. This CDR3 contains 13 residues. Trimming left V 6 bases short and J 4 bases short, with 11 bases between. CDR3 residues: CASSGGLADTQYF. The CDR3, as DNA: TGTGCCAGCAGCGGGGGTTTGGCAGATACGCAGTATTTT.

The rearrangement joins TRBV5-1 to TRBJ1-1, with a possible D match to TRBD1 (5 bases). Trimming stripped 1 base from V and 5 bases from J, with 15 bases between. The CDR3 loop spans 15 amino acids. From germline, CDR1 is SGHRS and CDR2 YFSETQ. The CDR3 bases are TGCGCCAGCAGCTTGTATGGGGGGTTGGAGACTGAAGCTTTCTTT. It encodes CASSLYGGLETEAFF.

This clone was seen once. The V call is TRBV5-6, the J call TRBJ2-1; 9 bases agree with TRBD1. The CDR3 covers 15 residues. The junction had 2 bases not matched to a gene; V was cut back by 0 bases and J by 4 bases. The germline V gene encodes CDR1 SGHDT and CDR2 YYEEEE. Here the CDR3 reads CASSLGGTGYNEQFF. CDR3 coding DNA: TGTGCCAGCAGCTTGGGGGGGACAGGGTACAATGAGCAGTTCTTC.

The CDR3 protein is CASTLWTSGSHTDTQYF. Here the CDR3 DNA reads TGTGCCAGCACCCTTTGGACTAGCGGGAGCCACACAGATACGCAGTATTTT. The V gene is TRBV28, the J gene TRBJ2-3; TRBD2 matches at 13 bases. The CDR3 covers 17 residues. V lost 7 bases and J lost 2; bases outside the gene matches: 9. CDR1 MDHEN and CDR2 SYDVKM come from the germline V gene.

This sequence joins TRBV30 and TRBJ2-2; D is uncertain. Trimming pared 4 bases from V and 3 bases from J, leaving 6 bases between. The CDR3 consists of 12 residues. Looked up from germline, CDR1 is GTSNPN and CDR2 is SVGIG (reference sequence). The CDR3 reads CAWTVYTGELFF. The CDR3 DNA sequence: TGTGCCTGGACCGTCTACACCGGGGAGCTGTTTTTT.

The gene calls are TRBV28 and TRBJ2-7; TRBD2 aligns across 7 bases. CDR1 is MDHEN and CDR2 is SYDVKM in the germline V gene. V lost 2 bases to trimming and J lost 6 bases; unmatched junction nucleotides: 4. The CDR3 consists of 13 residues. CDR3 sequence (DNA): TGTGCCAGCAGTTTAGCAGGGAGGGTCGAGCAGTACTTC. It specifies CASSLAGRVEQYF.

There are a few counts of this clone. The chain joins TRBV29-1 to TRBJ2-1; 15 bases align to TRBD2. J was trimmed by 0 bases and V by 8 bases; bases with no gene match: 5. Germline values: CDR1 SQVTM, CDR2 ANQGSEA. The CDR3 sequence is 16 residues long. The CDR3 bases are TGCAGCACGGGACTAGCGGGAGGTAGCTCCTACAATGAGCAGTTCTTC. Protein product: CSTGLAGGSSYNEQFF.

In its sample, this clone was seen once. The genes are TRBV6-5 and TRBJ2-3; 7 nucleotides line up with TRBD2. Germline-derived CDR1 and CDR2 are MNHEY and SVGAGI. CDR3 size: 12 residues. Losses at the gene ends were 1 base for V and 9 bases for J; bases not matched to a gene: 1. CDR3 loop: CASSYLGGTQYF. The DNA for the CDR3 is TGTGCCAGCAGTTACTTGGGGGGGACGCAGTATTTT.

The CDR3 reads CAISEGEGGSYEQYF. DNA for the CDR3: TGTGCCATCAGTGAGGGAGAGGGTGGTTCCTACGAGCAGTACTTC. The chain carries TRBV10-3 and TRBJ2-7, with D possibly matching TRBD2 (5 bases). CDR3 length equals 15 residues. The germline V gene encodes CDR1 ENHRY and CDR2 SYGVKD. V was shortened by 2 bases and J by 1 base, with 12 bases between the two germline ends.

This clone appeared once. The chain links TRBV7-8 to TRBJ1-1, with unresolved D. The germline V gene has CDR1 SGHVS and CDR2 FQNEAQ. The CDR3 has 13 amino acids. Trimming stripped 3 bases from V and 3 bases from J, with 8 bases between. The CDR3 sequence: CASSFSRDTEAFF. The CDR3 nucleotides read TGTGCCAGCAGCTTTTCTCGGGACACTGAAGCTTTCTTT. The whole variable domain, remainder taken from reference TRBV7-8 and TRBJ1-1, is GAGVSQSPRYKVAKRGQDVALRCDPISGHVSLFWYQQALGQGPEFLTYFQNEAQLDKSGLPSDRFFAERPEGSVSTLKIQRTQQEDSAVYLCASSFSRDTEAFFGQGTRLTVV.

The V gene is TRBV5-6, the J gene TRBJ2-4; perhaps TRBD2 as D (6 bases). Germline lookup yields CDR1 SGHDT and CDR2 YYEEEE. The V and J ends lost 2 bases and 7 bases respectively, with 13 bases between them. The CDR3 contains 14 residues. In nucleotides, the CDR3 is TGTGCCAGCAGCTTCCGGGAGTCGGGGAACATTCAGTACTTC. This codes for CASSFRESGNIQYF.

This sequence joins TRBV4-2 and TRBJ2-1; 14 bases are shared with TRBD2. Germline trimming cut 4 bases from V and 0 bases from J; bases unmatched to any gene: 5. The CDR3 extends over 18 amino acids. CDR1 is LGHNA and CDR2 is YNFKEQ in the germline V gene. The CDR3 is CASSLQTSGRDSYNEQFF. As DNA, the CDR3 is TGTGCCAGCAGCCTTCAGACTAGCGGGAGGGACTCCTACAATGAGCAGTTCTTC.

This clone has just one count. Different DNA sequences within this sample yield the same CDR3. CDR3 amino acids: CASSLGAGQETQYF. The CDR3 coding sequence is TGCGCCAGCAGCTTGGGGGCAGGGCAAGAGACCCAGTACTTC. The J gene is TRBJ2-5, the V gene TRBV5-1, with a tentative D call TRBD1 (5 bases). Per germline, CDR1 SGHRS and CDR2 YFSETQ. The CDR3 contains 14 residues. Trimming removed 0 bases from V and 2 bases from J, with 8 bases in between.

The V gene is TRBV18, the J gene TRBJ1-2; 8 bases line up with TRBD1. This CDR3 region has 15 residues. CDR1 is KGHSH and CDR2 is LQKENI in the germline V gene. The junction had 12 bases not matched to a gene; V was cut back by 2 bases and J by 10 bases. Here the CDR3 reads CASSPTGTGETPYTF. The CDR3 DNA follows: TGTGCCAGCTCACCAACCGGGACAGGCGAGACACCCTACACCTTC.

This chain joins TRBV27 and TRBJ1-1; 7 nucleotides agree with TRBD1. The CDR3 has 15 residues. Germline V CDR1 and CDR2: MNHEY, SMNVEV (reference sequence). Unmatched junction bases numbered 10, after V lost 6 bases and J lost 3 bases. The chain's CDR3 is CASSPYYDRDTEAFF. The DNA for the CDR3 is TGTGCCAGCAGCCCTTACTACGACAGGGACACTGAAGCTTTCTTT.